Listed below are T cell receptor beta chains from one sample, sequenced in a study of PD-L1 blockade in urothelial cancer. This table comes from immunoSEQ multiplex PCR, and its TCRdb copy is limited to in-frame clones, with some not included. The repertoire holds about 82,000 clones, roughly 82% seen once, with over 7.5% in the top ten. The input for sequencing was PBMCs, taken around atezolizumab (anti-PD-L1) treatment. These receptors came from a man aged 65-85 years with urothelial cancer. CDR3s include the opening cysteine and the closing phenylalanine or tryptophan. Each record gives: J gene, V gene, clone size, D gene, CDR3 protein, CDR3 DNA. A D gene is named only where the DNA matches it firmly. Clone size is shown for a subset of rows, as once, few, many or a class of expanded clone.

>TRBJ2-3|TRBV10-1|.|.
CASSESRADTQYF
TGCGCCAGCAGTGAGTCTCGTGCAGATACGCAGTATTTT
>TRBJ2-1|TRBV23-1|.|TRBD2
CASSHPGLGVRDEQFF
TGCGCCAGCAGTCACCCGGGACTAGGGGTTCGGGATGAGCAGTTCTTC
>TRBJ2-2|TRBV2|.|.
CASTLGGNTGELFF
TGTGCCAGCACCCTGGGGGGTAACACCGGGGAGCTGTTTTTT
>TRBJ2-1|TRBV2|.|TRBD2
CASTGASGRAGGEQFF
TGTGCCAGCACCGGGGCGAGCGGGAGGGCAGGAGGTGAGCAGTTCTTC
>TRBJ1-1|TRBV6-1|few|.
CASSEAGPTEAFF
TGTGCCAGCAGTGAAGCTGGGCCCACTGAAGCTTTCTTT
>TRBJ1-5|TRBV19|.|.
CASSIGWQAYNQPQHF
TGTGCCAGTAGTATAGGATGGCAGGCTTACAATCAGCCCCAGCATTTT
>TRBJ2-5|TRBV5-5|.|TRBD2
CASSGVAGGQETQYF
TGTGCCAGCAGCGGGGTAGCGGGAGGGCAGGAGACCCAGTACTTC
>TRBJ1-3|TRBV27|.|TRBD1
CASSSGQTLAGNTIYF
TGTGCCAGCAGTTCGGGACAGACGCTTGCTGGAAACACCATATATTTT
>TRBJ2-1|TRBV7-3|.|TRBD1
CASSLTGGRFNEQFF
TGTGCCAGCAGCCTCACAGGGGGTAGGTTTAATGAGCAGTTCTTC
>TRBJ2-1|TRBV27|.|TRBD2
CASRPLQGSGRRNEQFF
TGTGCCAGCAGACCCCTCCAGGGTAGCGGGAGAAGAAATGAGCAGTTCTTC
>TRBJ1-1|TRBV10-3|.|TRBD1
CAISDRGRGTEAFF
TGTGCCATCAGCGACAGGGGGCGAGGGACTGAAGCTTTCTTT
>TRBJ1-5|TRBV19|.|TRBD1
CASSIDREGNQPQHF
TGTGCCAGTAGTATCGACAGGGAGGGCAATCAGCCCCAGCATTTT
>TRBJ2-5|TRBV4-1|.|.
CASSQDSRGQQTQYF
TGCGCCAGCAGCCAAGATTCCAGGGGCCAACAGACCCAGTACTTC
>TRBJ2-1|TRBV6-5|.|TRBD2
CASLNREGNNEQFF
TGTGCCAGCTTGAACCGGGAGGGGAATAATGAGCAGTTCTTC
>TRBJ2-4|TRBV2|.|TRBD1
CASRDRGDIQYF
TGTGCCAGCAGAGACAGGGGGGACATTCAGTACTTC
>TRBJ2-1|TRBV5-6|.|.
CASSLGTGSYNEQFF
TGTGCCAGCAGCTTGGGCACAGGGTCCTACAATGAGCAGTTCTTC
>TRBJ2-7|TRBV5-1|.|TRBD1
CASSSGQGIYEQYF
TGCGCCAGCAGCTCGGGACAGGGAATCTACGAGCAGTACTTC
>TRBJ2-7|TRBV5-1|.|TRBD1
CASSSPGQGNEQYF
TGCGCCAGCAGCTCACCGGGACAGGGAAACGAGCAGTACTTC
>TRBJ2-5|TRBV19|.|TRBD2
CASSIGLAGFQTQYF
TGTGCCAGTAGTATTGGGCTAGCGGGATTTCAGACCCAGTACTTC